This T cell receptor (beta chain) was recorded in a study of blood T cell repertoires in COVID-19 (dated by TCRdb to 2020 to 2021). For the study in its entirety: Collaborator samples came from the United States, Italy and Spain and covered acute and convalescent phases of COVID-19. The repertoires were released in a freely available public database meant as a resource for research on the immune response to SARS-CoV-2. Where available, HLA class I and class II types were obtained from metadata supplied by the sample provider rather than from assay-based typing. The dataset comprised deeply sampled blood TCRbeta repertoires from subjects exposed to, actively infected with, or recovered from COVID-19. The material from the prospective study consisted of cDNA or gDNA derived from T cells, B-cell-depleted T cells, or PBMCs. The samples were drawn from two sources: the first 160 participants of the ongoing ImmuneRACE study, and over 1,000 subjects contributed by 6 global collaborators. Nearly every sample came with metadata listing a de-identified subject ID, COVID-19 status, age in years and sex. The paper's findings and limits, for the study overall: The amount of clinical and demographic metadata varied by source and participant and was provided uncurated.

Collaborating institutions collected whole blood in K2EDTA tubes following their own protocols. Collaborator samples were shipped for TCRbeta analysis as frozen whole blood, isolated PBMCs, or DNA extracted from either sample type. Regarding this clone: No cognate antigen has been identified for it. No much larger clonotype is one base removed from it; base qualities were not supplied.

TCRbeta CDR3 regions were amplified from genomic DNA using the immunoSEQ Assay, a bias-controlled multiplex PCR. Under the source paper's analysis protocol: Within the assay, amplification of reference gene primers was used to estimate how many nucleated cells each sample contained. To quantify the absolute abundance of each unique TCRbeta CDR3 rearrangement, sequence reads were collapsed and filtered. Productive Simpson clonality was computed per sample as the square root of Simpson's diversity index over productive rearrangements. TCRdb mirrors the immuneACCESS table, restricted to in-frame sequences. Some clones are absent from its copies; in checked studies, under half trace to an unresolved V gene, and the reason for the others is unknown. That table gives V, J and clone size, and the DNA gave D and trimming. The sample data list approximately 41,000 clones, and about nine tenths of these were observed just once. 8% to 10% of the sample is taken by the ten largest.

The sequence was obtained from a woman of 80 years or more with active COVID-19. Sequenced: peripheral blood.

The nucleotide sequence is given as TGTGCCTGGAGTGTCGGACACTCTCAAGAGACCCAGTACTTC. It specifies CAWSVGHSQETQYF. Recombination linked TRBV30 to TRBJ2-5; a tentative D call is TRBD1 (5 bases match). The CDR3 contains 14 residues, cysteine and phenylalanine counted. The retained sequence is limited to the CDR3, 42 bases, with the frame set at the first base. V and J are truncated by 0 bases and 2 bases respectively, leaving an intervening sequence of 10 bases. From the germline V gene (reference sequence), CDR1 is GTSNPN and CDR2 is SVGIG.